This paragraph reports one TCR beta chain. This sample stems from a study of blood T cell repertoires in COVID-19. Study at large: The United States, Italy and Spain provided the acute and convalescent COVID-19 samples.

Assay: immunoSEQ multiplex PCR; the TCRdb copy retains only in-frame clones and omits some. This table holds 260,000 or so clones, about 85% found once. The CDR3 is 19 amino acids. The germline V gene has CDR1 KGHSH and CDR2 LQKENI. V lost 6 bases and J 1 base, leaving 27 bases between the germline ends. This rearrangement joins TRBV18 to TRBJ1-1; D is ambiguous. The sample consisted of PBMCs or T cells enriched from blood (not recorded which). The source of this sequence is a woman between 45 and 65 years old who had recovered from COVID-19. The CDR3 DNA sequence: TGTGCCAGCTCTCCATCCTCATCCGCCTACAGACATCAGAACACTGAAGCTTTCTTT. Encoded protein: CASSPSSSAYRHQNTEAFF. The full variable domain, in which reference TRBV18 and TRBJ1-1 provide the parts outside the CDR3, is NAGVMQNPRHLVRRRGQEARLRCSPMKGHSHVYWYRQLPEEGLKFMVYLQKENIIDESGMPKERFSAEFPKEGPSILRIQQVVRGDSAAYFCASSPSSSAYRHQNTEAFFGQGTRLTVV.